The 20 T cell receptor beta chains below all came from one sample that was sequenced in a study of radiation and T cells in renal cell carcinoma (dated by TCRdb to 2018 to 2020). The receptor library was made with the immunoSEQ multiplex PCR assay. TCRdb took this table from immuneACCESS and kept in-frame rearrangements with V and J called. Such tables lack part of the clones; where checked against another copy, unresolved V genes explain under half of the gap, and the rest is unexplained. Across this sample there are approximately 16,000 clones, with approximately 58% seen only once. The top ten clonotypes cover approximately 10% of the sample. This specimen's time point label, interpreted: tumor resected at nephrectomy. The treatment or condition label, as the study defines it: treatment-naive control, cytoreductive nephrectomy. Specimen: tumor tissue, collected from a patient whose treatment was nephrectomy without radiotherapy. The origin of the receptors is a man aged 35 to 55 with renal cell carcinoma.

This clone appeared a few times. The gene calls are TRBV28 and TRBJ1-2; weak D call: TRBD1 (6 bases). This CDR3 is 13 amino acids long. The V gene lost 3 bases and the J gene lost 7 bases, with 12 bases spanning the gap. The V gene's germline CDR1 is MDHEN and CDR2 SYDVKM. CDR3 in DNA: TGTGCCAGCAGTTTGCCAGGGGAGGGTGGCTACACCTTC. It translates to CASSLPGEGGYTF.

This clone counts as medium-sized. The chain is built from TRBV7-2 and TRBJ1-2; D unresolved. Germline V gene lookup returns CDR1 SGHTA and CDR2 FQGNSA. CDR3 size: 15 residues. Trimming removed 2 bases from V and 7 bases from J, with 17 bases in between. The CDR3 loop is CASSLSPEGIGGYTF. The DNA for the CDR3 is TGTGCCAGCAGCTTATCCCCAGAGGGTATTGGTGGCTACACCTTC.

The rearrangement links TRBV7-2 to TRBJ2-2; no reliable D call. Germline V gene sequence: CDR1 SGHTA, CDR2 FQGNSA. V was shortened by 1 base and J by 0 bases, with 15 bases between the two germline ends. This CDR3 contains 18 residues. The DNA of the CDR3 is TGTGCCAGCAGCTTAGTAGGTCGGGCATATTCGAACACCGGGGAGCTGTTTTTT. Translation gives CASSLVGRAYSNTGELFF.

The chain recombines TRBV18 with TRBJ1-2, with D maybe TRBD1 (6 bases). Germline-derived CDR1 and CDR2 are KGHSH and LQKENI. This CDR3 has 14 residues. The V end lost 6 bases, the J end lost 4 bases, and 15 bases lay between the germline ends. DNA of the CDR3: TGTGCCAGCTCGTCAGGACAGCTTCTCTATGGCTACACCTTC. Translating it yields CASSSGQLLYGYTF.

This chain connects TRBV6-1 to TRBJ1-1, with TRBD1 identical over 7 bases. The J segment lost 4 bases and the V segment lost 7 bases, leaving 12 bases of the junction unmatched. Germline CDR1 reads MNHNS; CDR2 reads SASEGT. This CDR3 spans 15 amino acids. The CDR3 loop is CASIDSTGWATEAFF. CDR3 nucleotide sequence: TGTGCCAGCATAGATTCGACAGGGTGGGCCACTGAAGCTTTCTTT.

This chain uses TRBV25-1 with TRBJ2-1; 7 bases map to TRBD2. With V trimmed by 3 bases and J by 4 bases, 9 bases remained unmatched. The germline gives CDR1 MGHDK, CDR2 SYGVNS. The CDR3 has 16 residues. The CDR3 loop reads CASSDLLAGVYNEQFF. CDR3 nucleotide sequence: TGTGCCAGCAGTGATCTCCTGGCGGGGGTTTACAATGAGCAGTTCTTC. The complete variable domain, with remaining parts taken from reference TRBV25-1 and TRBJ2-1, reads EADIYQTPRYLVIGTGKKITLECSQTMGHDKMYWYQQDPGMELHLIHYSYGVNSTEKGDLSSESTVSRIRTEHFPLTLESARPSHTSQYLCASSDLLAGVYNEQFFGPGTRLTVL.

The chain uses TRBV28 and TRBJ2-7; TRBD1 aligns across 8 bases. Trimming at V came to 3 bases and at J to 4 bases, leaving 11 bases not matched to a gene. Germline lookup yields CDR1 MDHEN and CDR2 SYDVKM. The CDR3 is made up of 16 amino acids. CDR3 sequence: CASSFLLGDRPYEQYF. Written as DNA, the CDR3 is TGTGCCAGCAGTTTTCTTCTAGGGGACAGGCCGTACGAGCAGTACTTC.

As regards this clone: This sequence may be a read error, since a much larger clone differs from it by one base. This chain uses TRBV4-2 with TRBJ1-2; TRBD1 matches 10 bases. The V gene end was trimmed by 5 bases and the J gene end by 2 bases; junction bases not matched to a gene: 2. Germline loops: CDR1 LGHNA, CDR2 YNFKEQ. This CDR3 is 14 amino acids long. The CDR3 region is CASSLGQGNYGYTF. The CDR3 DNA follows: TGTGCCAGCAGCTTGGGACAGGGGAACTATGGCTACACCTTC.

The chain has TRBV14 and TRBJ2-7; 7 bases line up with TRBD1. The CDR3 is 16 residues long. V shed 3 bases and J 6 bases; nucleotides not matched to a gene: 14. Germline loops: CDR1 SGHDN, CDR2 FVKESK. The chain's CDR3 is CASSQERGLLRTEQYF. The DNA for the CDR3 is TGTGCCAGCAGCCAGGAGAGGGGGCTGCTGAGGACCGAGCAGTACTTC.

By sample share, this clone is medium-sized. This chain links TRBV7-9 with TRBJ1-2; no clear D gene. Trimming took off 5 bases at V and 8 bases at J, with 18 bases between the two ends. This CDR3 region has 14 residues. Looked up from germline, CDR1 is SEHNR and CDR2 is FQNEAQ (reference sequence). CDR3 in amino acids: CASSLEAGLAGYTF. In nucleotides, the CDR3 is TGTGCCAGCAGCCTGGAAGCTGGGTTAGCGGGCTACACCTTC.

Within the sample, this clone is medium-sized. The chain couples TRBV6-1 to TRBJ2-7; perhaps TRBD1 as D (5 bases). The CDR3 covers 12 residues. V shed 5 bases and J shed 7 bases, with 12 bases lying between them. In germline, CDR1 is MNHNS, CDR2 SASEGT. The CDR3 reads CASSLPSGEQYF. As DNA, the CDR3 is TGTGCCAGCAGTTTGCCCTCAGGGGAGCAGTACTTC.

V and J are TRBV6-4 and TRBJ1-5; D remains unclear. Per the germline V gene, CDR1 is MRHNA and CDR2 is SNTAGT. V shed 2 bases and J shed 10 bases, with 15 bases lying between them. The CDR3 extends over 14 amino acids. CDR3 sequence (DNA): TGTGCCAGCAGTGACGAAGTTGGAACCTTTCCCCAGCATTTT. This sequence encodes CASSDEVGTFPQHF.

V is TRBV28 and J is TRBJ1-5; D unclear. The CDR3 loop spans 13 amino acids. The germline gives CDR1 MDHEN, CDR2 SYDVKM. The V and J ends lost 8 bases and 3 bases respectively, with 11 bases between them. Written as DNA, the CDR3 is TGTGCCAGCGGACCCCCTTTCAATCAGCCCCAGCATTTT. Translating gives CASGPPFNQPQHF.

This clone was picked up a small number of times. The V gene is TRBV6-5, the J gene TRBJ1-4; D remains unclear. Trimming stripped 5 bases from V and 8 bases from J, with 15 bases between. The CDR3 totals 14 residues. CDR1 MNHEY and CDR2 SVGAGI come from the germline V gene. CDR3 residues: CASSLGKGSEKLFF. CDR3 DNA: TGTGCCAGCAGTCTAGGGAAGGGATCGGAAAAACTGTTTTTT.

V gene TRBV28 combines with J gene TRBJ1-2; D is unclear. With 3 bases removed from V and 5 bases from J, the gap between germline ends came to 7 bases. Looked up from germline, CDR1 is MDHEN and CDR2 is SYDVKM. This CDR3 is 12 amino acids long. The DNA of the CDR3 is TGTGCCAGCAGTTTTAAGGCGTATGGCTACACCTTC. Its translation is CASSFKAYGYTF.

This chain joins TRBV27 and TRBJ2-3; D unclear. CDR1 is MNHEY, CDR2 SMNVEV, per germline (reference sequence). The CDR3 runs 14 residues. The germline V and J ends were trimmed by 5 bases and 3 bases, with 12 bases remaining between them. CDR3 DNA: TGTGCCAGCAGTCCCTCCTGGGTTACAGATACGCAGTATTTT. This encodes CASSPSWVTDTQYF.

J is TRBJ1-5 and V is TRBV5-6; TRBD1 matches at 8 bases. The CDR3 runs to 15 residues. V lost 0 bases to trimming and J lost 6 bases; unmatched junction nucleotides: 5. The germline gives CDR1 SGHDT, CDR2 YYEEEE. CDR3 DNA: TGTGCCAGCAGCTTGGGGACAGGGTTAAGTCAGCCCCAGCATTTT. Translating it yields CASSLGTGLSQPQHF.

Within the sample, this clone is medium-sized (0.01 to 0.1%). The CDR3 region has the DNA TGTGCCAGCAGCTTAGCAGGACAGGGGGCGACTGAAGCTTTCTTT. Amino acids: CASSLAGQGATEAFF. The V call is TRBV11-1, the J call TRBJ1-1, with 11 bases lining up with TRBD1. The trim removed 0 bases at V and 5 bases at J, leaving 2 bases unmatched. CDR1 is SGHAT, CDR2 FQDESV, per germline (reference sequence). CDR3 length: 15 amino acids.

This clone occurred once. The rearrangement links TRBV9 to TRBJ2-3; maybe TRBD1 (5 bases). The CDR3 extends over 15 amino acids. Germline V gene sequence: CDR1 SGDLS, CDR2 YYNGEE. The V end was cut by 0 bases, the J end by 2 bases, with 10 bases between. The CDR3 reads CASSVVGQTTDTQYF. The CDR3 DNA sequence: TGTGCCAGCAGCGTAGTGGGGCAGACCACAGATACGCAGTATTTT.

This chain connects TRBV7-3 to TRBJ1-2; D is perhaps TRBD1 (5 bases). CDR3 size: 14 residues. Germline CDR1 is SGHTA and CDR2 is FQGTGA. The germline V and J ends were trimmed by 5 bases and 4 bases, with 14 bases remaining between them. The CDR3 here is CASSPRGRSYGYTF. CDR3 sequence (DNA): TGTGCCAGCAGCCCAAGGGGACGGAGCTATGGCTACACCTTC.